The 10 T cell receptor beta chains listed next were all sequenced from one sample in a study of Graves' ophthalmopathy and Graves' hyperthyroidism. Beta-chain TCR CDR3 regions were amplified from RNA transcripts. HTBI-primed RT-PCR formed the first round, and a multiplex PCR formed the second. Using its own MiXCR run on the multiplex PCR reads, TCRdb lists one record per CDR3 protein. Among over 450,000 distinct CDR3 sequences listed, around an eighth were seen once. Sequenced input: blood. The receptors stem from a woman in her twenties or thirties with Graves' ophthalmopathy.

There are many counts of this clonotype. The chain employs TRBV6-1 and TRBJ1-1; no reliable D call. The CDR3 has 14 amino acids. V dropped 6 bases and J dropped 0 bases, with 11 bases sitting between them. Germline values: CDR1 MNHNS, CDR2 SASEGT. Here the CDR3 DNA reads TGTGCCAGCAGAACAGCACAGATGAACACTGAAGCTTTCTTT. Residues: CASRTAQMNTEAFF.

This clonotype was counted between two and nine times. A single base separates this from a much larger clone, so it may be a read error. V usage is TRBV18 and J usage is TRBJ1-1; D uncertain. Germline values: CDR1 KGHSH, CDR2 LQKENI. Trimming took 3 bases from V and 4 from J, leaving 12 bases between them. The length of the CDR3 is 14 residues. CDR3 protein: CASSPSGNPTEAFF. CDR3 nucleotides: TGTGCCAGCTCACCGTCCGGGAATCCCACTGAAGCTTTCTTT.

This clonotype has just a few counts. V usage is TRBV5-1 and J usage is TRBJ1-1, with D maybe TRBD1 (5 bases). The CDR3 is 16 amino acids. Per the germline V gene, CDR1 is SGHRS and CDR2 is YFSETQ. The V end was cut by 6 bases, the J end by 0 bases, with 18 bases between. CDR3 in DNA: TGCGCCAGCACCATTGGGGCAGGGCACATGAACACTGAAGCTTTCTTT. Protein sequence: CASTIGAGHMNTEAFF.

This clonotype was seen repeatedly, ten times or more. The chain carries TRBV28 and TRBJ1-5, with unresolved D. Germline V gene sequence: CDR1 MDHEN, CDR2 SYDVKM. Trimming left V 5 bases short and J 6 bases short, with 14 bases between. The CDR3 contains 14 residues. Here the CDR3 reads CASSRRSGIQPQHF. The CDR3 DNA is TGTGCCAGCAGTCGGCGATCAGGTATTCAGCCCCAGCATTTT.

This clonotype was found a few times. This rearrangement joins TRBV12-3 or TRBV12-4 to TRBJ1-3; D remains ambiguous. This CDR3 spans 13 amino acids. V lost 6 bases, J lost 0 bases, and 6 bases lay in between. CDR3 amino acids: CASRADSGNTIYF. CDR3 DNA sequence: TGTGCCAGCAGGGCGGACTCTGGAAACACCATATATTTT.

This clonotype was picked up many times. The rearrangement links TRBV7-8 to TRBJ2-2; 8 bases align to TRBD1. Trimming removed 5 bases from V and 0 bases from J; junction bases left unmatched: 5. Germline assignment: CDR1 SGHVS and CDR2 FQNEAQ. The CDR3 runs 16 residues. The CDR3 coding sequence is TGTGCCAGCAGCCAGGCGGGACAGGCGAACACCGGGGAGCTGTTTTTT. Translated, it gives CASSQAGQANTGELFF.

A few counts support this clonotype. The chain combines TRBV5-1 with TRBJ1-2; D is unclear. This CDR3 comprises 13 residues. V shed 0 bases and J shed 6 bases, with 9 bases lying between them. The V gene's germline CDR1 is SGHRS and CDR2 YFSETQ. DNA for the CDR3: TGCGCCAGCAGCTTGGAGACACTTAATGGCTACACCTTC. Its translation: CASSLETLNGYTF.

There are many counts of this clonotype. The chain joins TRBV28 to TRBJ1-1; D is undetermined. Germline CDR1 reads MDHEN; CDR2 reads SYDVKM. This CDR3 region has 13 residues. V gave up 6 bases and J gave up 6 bases, with 14 bases separating them. The CDR3 sequence is CASRVTVGAEAFF. In DNA, the CDR3 is TGTGCCAGCAGAGTGACTGTGGGCGCTGAAGCTTTCTTT. Based on the CDR3 plus reference TRBV28 and TRBJ1-1, the full variable domain is DVKVTQSSRYLVKRTGEKVFLECVQDMDHENMFWYRQDPGLGLRLIYFSYDVKMKEKGDIPEGYSVSREKKERFSLILESASTNQTSMYLCASRVTVGAEAFFGQGTRLTVV.

The chain joins TRBV12-3 or TRBV12-4 to TRBJ2-5; D is tentatively TRBD1 or TRBD2 (6 bases each). V lost 5 bases, J lost 5 bases, and 18 bases lay in between. CDR3 length: 15 amino acids. The CDR3 spells CASSVTGGAAETQYF. The CDR3, as DNA: TGTGCCAGCAGTGTCACCGGGGGCGCAGCGGAGACCCAGTACTTC.

This clonotype showed up many times. J is TRBJ2-2 and V is TRBV5-1; D is undetermined. This CDR3 has 15 residues. V was trimmed by 4 bases and J by 0 bases, leaving 10 bases between them. Germline lookup yields CDR1 SGHRS and CDR2 YFSETQ. The CDR3: CASSADTANTGELFF. The CDR3 DNA sequence: TGCGCCAGCAGCGCTGACACGGCGAACACCGGGGAGCTGTTTTTT.